What follows are 24 T cell receptor beta chains derived from one specimen sequenced in a study of control samples from healthy donors and cancer patients. Only in-frame clones appear in the TCRdb table, and some are missing; sequencing was by immunoSEQ multiplex PCR. The table shows 110,000 to 150,000 clones, with roughly 89% occurring only once. The sample was blood. Source of these receptors: a man aged 25 to 40 in good health.

This rearrangement joins TRBV6-5 to TRBJ1-2, with D perhaps TRBD1 (6 bases). The CDR3 totals 15 residues. Germline CDR1 MNHEY, CDR2 SVGAGI. Between the trimmed V and J ends, which lost 0 bases and 7 bases, there was a span of 15 bases. CDR3 sequence (DNA): TGTGCCAGCAGTTACTCTCTCAGGGGATTAGGTGGCTACACCTTC. This encodes CASSYSLRGLGGYTF.

In this sample, this clone turned up once. The chain employs TRBV27 and TRBJ1-5; 7 bases are shared with TRBD1. V trimming: 7 bases; J trimming: 1 base; junction bases outside the gene matches: 1. Germline CDR1 MNHEY, CDR2 SMNVEV (reference sequence). The CDR3 extends over 13 amino acids. Here the CDR3 DNA reads TGTGCCAGCACAGGGGGGAGCAATCAGCCCCAGCATTTT. It translates to CASTGGSNQPQHF.

The chain links TRBV6-6 to TRBJ1-1; D ambiguous. V gave up 7 bases and J gave up 1 base, with 10 bases separating them. This CDR3 has 13 amino acids. Per germline, CDR1 MNHNY and CDR2 SVGAGI (reference sequence). CDR3 sequence (DNA): TGTGCCAGCAAAAATACAGAGAACACTGAAGCTTTCTTT. Translation: CASKNTENTEAFF.

The chain uses TRBV12-5 and TRBJ2-2; 9 nucleotides agree with TRBD2. Germline V gives CDR1 LGHNT, CDR2 FRNRAP. There are 14 residues in the CDR3. J lost 5 bases, V lost 6 bases, and 4 bases had no gene match. The CDR3 loop reads CASGAGGETGELFF. The DNA for the CDR3 is TGTGCTAGTGGGGCGGGAGGGGAAACCGGGGAGCTGTTTTTT.

The rearrangement uses TRBV29-1 and TRBJ1-1; 7 positions agree with TRBD1. This CDR3 comprises 15 residues. J was trimmed by 2 bases and V by 2 bases; bases with no gene match: 8. Per germline, CDR1 SQVTM and CDR2 ANQGSEA. CDR3: CSVEKVNRGNTEAFF. The CDR3 DNA reads as TGCAGCGTTGAAAAAGTAAACAGGGGAAACACTGAAGCTTTCTTT.

The V call is TRBV7-9, the J call TRBJ1-6, with a tentative D call TRBD1 (5 bases). This CDR3 is built from 12 residues. The germline V gene encodes CDR1 SEHNR and CDR2 FQNEAQ (reference sequence). Deletions cut 11 bases from V and 7 bases from J, with 12 bases between. The CDR3 DNA sequence: TGTGCCTCAGGGCTCACGAATTCACCCCTCCACTTT. Protein product: CASGLTNSPLHF. The full variable domain, its missing parts supplied by reference TRBV7-9 and TRBJ1-6, is DTGVSQNPRHKITKRGQNVTFRCDPISEHNRLYWYRQTLGQGPEFLTYFQNEAQLEKSRLLSDRFSAERPKGSFSTLEIQRTEQGDSAMYLCASGLTNSPLHFGNGTRLTVT.

The genes are TRBV13 and TRBJ1-1, with 8 bases that match TRBD1. The CDR3 loop spans 13 amino acids. The V and J ends lost 8 bases and 7 bases, in that order; junction bases with no gene match: 9. From germline, CDR1 is PRHDT and CDR2 FYEKMQ (reference sequence). Here the CDR3 DNA reads TGTGCCAGCTCTTCAGGGGGCGCGGGTGAAGCTTTCTTT. Its translation is CASSSGGAGEAFF.

The chain joins TRBV6-5 to TRBJ2-2, with TRBD2 as a possible D gene (5 bases). Trimming left V 10 bases short and J 4 bases short, with 13 bases between. The germline CDR1 and CDR2 sequences are MNHEY and SVGAGI. The CDR3 is 13 residues long. In DNA form, the CDR3 reads TGTGCCACCCGGGCGCGGGTCACCGGGGAGCTGTTTTTT. Translation gives CATRARVTGELFF.

On this clone itself: Just one base apart from a much larger clone, this may be a read error. The V call is TRBV7-8, the J call TRBJ2-5; D unclear. Per germline, CDR1 SGHVS and CDR2 FQNEAQ. The V and J ends lost 5 bases and 0 bases respectively, with 1 base between them. The length of the CDR3 is 11 residues. The CDR3 loop reads CASSHQETQYF. The CDR3 nucleotides read TGTGCCAGCAGCCACCAAGAGACCCAGTACTTC.

The chain joins TRBV10-1 to TRBJ2-2, with 8 nucleotides matching TRBD2. This CDR3 region has 17 residues. Germline V lookup: CDR1 WNHNN, CDR2 SYGVQD (reference sequence). The V gene end was trimmed by 0 bases and the J gene end by 6 bases; junction bases not matched to a gene: 9. CDR3 loop: CASSESPSGLMAGELFF. The CDR3 DNA reads TGCGCCAGCAGTGAGTCGCCTAGCGGGTTAATGGCCGGGGAGCTGTTTTTT.

The genes are TRBV15 and TRBJ2-7, with TRBD2 matching 11 bases. Per germline, CDR1 LNHNV and CDR2 YYDKDF (reference sequence). This CDR3 spans 17 amino acids. Trimming at V came to 3 bases and at J to 4 bases, leaving 11 bases not matched to a gene. This CDR3 is CATSSSTSGSRLYEQYF. The CDR3 region has the DNA TGTGCCACCAGCAGTAGTACTAGCGGGAGTCGGTTATACGAGCAGTACTTC.

V and J are TRBV30 and TRBJ2-7, with TRBD1 as a possible D gene (6 bases). V lost 2 bases and J 6 bases, leaving 11 bases between the germline ends. There are 12 residues in the CDR3. Germline-derived CDR1 and CDR2 are GTSNPN and SVGIG (reference sequence). This CDR3 is CAWSPGGSEQYF. CDR3 DNA: TGTGCCTGGAGTCCTGGGGGCTCCGAGCAGTACTTC.

The chain links TRBV25-1 to TRBJ2-5; 7 bases fit TRBD1. V was clipped by 8 bases and J by 4 bases; unmatched bases: 7. The CDR3 runs to 13 residues. Germline values: CDR1 MGHDK, CDR2 SYGVNS. CDR3 coding DNA: TGTGCCAGCGCTTTGGCAGGGGGAGAGACCCAGTACTTC. Translation: CASALAGGETQYF. Full variable domain (remainder filled in from reference TRBV25-1 and TRBJ2-5): EADIYQTPRYLVIGTGKKITLECSQTMGHDKMYWYQQDPGMELHLIHYSYGVNSTEKGDLSSESTVSRIRTEHFPLTLESARPSHTSQYLCASALAGGETQYFGPGTRLLVL.

The chain combines TRBV19 with TRBJ2-2; D is unresolved. The CDR3 contains 13 residues. Germline assignment: CDR1 LNHDA and CDR2 SQIVND (reference sequence). Trimming took 1 base from V and 3 from J, leaving 3 bases between them. The CDR3 nucleotides read TGTGCCAGTAGTATAGCTTACACCGGGGAGCTGTTTTTT. Translated, it gives CASSIAYTGELFF. The complete variable domain, with remaining parts taken from reference TRBV19 and TRBJ2-2, reads DGGITQSPKYLFRKEGQNVTLSCEQNLNHDAMYWYRQDPGQGLRLIYYSQIVNDFQKGDIAEGYSVSREKKESFPLTVTSAQKNPTAFYLCASSIAYTGELFFGEGSRLTVL.

CDR3 loop: CASSQAGEETQYF. CDR3 bases: TGTGCCAGCAGCCAAGCCGGAGAAGAGACCCAGTACTTC. The genes are TRBV3-1 (or the pseudogene TRBV3-2) and TRBJ2-5; D is ambiguous. CDR3 size: 13 residues. Germline V gene lookup returns CDR1 LGHDT and CDR2 YNNKEL (reference sequence). V lost 1 base and J 3 bases, leaving 6 bases between the germline ends.

The chain employs TRBV28 and TRBJ2-4; D is ambiguous. Trimming stripped 3 bases from V and 8 bases from J, with 11 bases between. The CDR3 runs to 13 residues. Germline CDR1 and CDR2: MDHEN and SYDVKM. CDR3 in DNA: TGTGCCAGCAGTTTTAGGTTTCGGTACATTCAGTACTTC. Translated, it gives CASSFRFRYIQYF.

This chain joins TRBV7-9 and TRBJ1-1, with a weak D call TRBD1 (5 bases). Trimming took 3 bases from V and 11 from J, leaving 16 bases between them. Germline V gene data show CDR1 as SEHNR and CDR2 as FQNEAQ (reference sequence). This CDR3 has 13 amino acids. Here the CDR3 DNA reads TGTGCCAGCAGCTTTTCGACAGTTGGTAATGCTTTCTTT. Translation: CASSFSTVGNAFF.

The chain links TRBV7-2 to TRBJ2-1; maybe TRBD2 (7 bases). Trimming stripped 3 bases from V and 3 bases from J, with 12 bases between. In germline, CDR1 is SGHTA, CDR2 FQGNSA. There are 15 residues in the CDR3. CDR3 region: CASSFRGGGYNEQFF. The CDR3 DNA sequence: TGTGCCAGCAGCTTTAGGGGGGGAGGCTACAATGAGCAGTTCTTC.

The chain uses TRBV10-3 and TRBJ2-1; TRBD1 matches 8 bases. The ends lost 3 bases at V and 4 bases at J; junction bases unmatched: 11. CDR1 is ENHRY, CDR2 SYGVKD, per germline. The CDR3 totals 17 residues. The CDR3 DNA is TGTGCCATCAGTGACCCGACAGGGGCAAGGGGTTACAATGAGCAGTTCTTC. Protein: CAISDPTGARGYNEQFF.

This chain joins TRBV11-3 and TRBJ2-1; no definite D call. Trimming removed 1 base from V and 5 bases from J, with 6 bases in between. This CDR3 is 13 amino acids long. Germline V CDR1 and CDR2: SGHNT, YENEEA. CDR3 in DNA: TGTGCCAGCAGCTTAGTACTCGACAATGAGCAGTTCTTC. This translates into CASSLVLDNEQFF.

This chain joins TRBV19 and TRBJ2-1, with D perhaps matching TRBD2 (6 bases). Germline CDR1 is LNHDA and CDR2 is SQIVND (reference sequence). The CDR3 has 15 residues. The V and J ends lost 5 bases and 4 bases respectively, with 15 bases between them. The CDR3 loop is CASSQGSAGYNEQFF. The CDR3 DNA reads TGTGCCAGTAGTCAAGGATCGGCGGGGTACAATGAGCAGTTCTTC.

This rearrangement joins TRBV28 to TRBJ1-2; D is unclear. From germline, CDR1 is MDHEN and CDR2 SYDVKM. CDR3 length equals 15 residues. V was shortened by 2 bases and J by 5 bases, with 15 bases between the two germline ends. The CDR3 DNA is TGTGCCAGCAGTTTAATAGTCGGCATCCAATATGGCTACACCTTC. This translates into CASSLIVGIQYGYTF.

This clone was detected only once. J is TRBJ2-3 and V is TRBV7-2; possible D gene TRBD2, 6 bases. Looked up from germline, CDR1 is SGHTA and CDR2 is FQGNSA. V was trimmed by 4 bases and J by 3 bases, leaving 14 bases between them. This CDR3 has 15 amino acids. The CDR3 here is CASSSSPGGTDTQYF. The CDR3, as DNA: TGTGCCAGCAGCTCCTCCCCCGGGGGAACAGATACGCAGTATTTT.

The gene calls are TRBV3-1 (or the pseudogene TRBV3-2) and TRBJ2-7, with 9 bases aligning to TRBD1. The CDR3 has 14 residues. CDR1 and CDR2 from the germline V gene are LGHDT and YNNKEL (reference sequence). V shed 3 bases and J 3 bases; nucleotides not matched to a gene: 3. The CDR3 coding sequence is TGTGCCAGCAGCCAGGTGACAGGGGGCTACGAGCAGTACTTC. Translation gives CASSQVTGGYEQYF.